The source of this T cell receptor (beta chain) is a study of T-cell memory formation after mild COVID-19. About the study: Most TCR clusters belonged to a single donor.

Study outcomes and limitations: CD4+ clones that contracted lay mainly in CM and EM; CD8+ ones lay in EMRA. That cross-reactive memory joined was suggested by some responding clones appearing in pre-infection memory.

Comment on this clonotype: The antigen remains unidentified.

TCRdb independently ran MiXCR on the 5' RACE reads; one entry per CDR3 protein. The data show approximately 250,000 distinct CDR3 sequences, about 16% seen once. CDR3 length equals 17 residues. CDR1 SGHTS and CDR2 YDEGEE come from the germline V gene. V gave up 0 bases and J gave up 4 bases, with 19 bases separating them. This sequence joins TRBV5-8 and TRBJ1-2; perhaps TRBD1 as D (6 bases). The source material was PBMCs or a T cell subset sorted from them (not recorded which). This receptor was obtained from an adult woman who had mild COVID-19 (a few samples of this study predate the infection). Cell type and time point are not known. Written as DNA, the CDR3 is TGTGCCAGCAGCTTGGAACAGGGATTCGTACGGAGCTATGGCTACACCTTC. Translating it yields CASSLEQGFVRSYGYTF.